Below, 31 T cell receptor beta chains from the same sample are listed, as sequenced in a study of T cells after somatic rescue of genetic block. Produced via immunoSEQ multiplex PCR; TCRdb's table is partial and in-frame only. The sample holds tens of thousands of clones; around 92% are singletons and the top ten take around 3%. Specimen: peripheral blood mononuclear cells (PBMCs). These receptors were obtained from a man aged 35 to 55.

The chain joins TRBV27 to TRBJ2-7; D uncertain. Trimming left V 2 bases short and J 6 bases short, with 8 bases between. CDR1 and CDR2 from the germline V gene are MNHEY and SMNVEV (reference sequence). The CDR3 extends over 12 amino acids. CDR3 bases: TGTGCCAGCAGTTTAGGGTGGGGCGAGCAGTACTTC. The encoded protein is CASSLGWGEQYF.

The rearrangement links TRBV7-9 to TRBJ2-2, with a tentative D call TRBD1 (5 bases). The CDR3 spans 16 residues. Trimming took off 3 bases at V and 4 bases at J, with 15 bases between the two ends. CDR1 is SEHNR, CDR2 FQNEAQ, per germline (reference sequence). For the CDR3, the DNA is TGTGCCAGCAGCTTGCAGAGAGTAAGGGGCACCGGGGAGCTGTTTTTT. As protein: CASSLQRVRGTGELFF.

Written as DNA, the CDR3 is TGTGCCAGCAGTTTAAACATGTTGGGAGAGCAGTACTTC. This translates into CASSLNMLGEQYF. The chain uses TRBV27 and TRBJ2-7; no reliable D call. Germline values: CDR1 MNHEY, CDR2 SMNVEV (reference sequence). V lost 2 bases and J lost 7, with 12 bases in between. There are 13 residues in the CDR3.

The chain carries TRBV19 and TRBJ1-1; D unclear. Deletions cut 4 bases from V and 0 bases from J, with 12 bases between. The germline CDR1 and CDR2 sequences are LNHDA and SQIVND (reference sequence). The CDR3 is 15 amino acids. The CDR3 region has the DNA TGTGCCAGTAGTACAGGAGACTCCATGAACACTGAAGCTTTCTTT. Protein product: CASSTGDSMNTEAFF.

CDR3 protein: CASSDFWGQDQPQHF. CDR3 in DNA: TGTGCCAGCAGTGATTTTTGGGGGCAGGATCAGCCCCAGCATTTT. V usage is TRBV6-1 and J usage is TRBJ1-5; possible D gene TRBD1, 6 bases. With 3 bases removed from V and 5 bases from J, the gap between germline ends came to 14 bases. The CDR3 sequence is 15 residues long. Germline V lookup: CDR1 MNHNS, CDR2 SASEGT.

The genes are TRBV7-9 and TRBJ1-5, with D unclear. V was cut by 5 bases and J by 6 bases, with 11 bases left in between. Germline V gene data show CDR1 as SEHNR and CDR2 as FQNEAQ (reference sequence). The CDR3 totals 13 residues. The CDR3 sequence is CASSQTGIQPQHF. For the CDR3, the DNA is TGTGCCAGCAGCCAGACGGGGATTCAGCCCCAGCATTTT.

V and J are TRBV7-9 and TRBJ2-2; TRBD1 might be the D (6 bases). Germline CDR1 SEHNR, CDR2 FQNEAQ (reference sequence). The V end lost 10 bases, the J end lost 6 bases, and 15 bases lay between the germline ends. The CDR3 is made up of 13 amino acids. CDR3 sequence: CATRGNRPGELFF. CDR3 nucleotides: TGTGCCACTAGGGGGAACCGCCCCGGGGAGCTGTTTTTT.

This clone was seen once. The same CDR3 can be traced to other DNA sequences in this sample. The V call is TRBV11-2, the J call TRBJ2-3; D gene unclear. The germline V gene encodes CDR1 SGHAT and CDR2 FQNNGV. V lost 2 bases and J 4 bases, leaving 4 bases between the germline ends. The CDR3 runs to 12 residues. The CDR3 region is CASSLNADTQYF. DNA of the CDR3: TGTGCCAGCAGCTTAAACGCAGATACGCAGTATTTT. Together with reference TRBV11-2 and TRBJ2-3, the CDR3 gives the full variable domain: EAGVAQSPRYKIIEKRQSVAFWCNPISGHATLYWYQQILGQGPKLLIQFQNNGVVDDSQLPKDRFSAERLKGVDSTLKIQPAKLEDSAVYLCASSLNADTQYFGPGTRLTVL.

This clone was seen more than once but under ten times. V gene TRBV6-1 combines with J gene TRBJ1-5; weak D call: TRBD1 (6 bases). V was trimmed by 3 bases and J by 4 bases, leaving 13 bases between them. Germline V gene data show CDR1 as MNHNS and CDR2 as SASEGT. The CDR3 sequence is 15 residues long. CDR3 nucleotide sequence: TGTGCCAGCAGTGATGAGGGGGACCGTAATCAGCCCCAGCATTTT. This sequence encodes CASSDEGDRNQPQHF.

This clone came up once. V gene TRBV5-6 combines with J gene TRBJ1-2; maybe TRBD1 (6 bases). The CDR3 has 13 residues. Trimming cost V 6 bases and J 4 bases, with 13 bases left between them. Germline lookup yields CDR1 SGHDT and CDR2 YYEEEE. The CDR3 spells CASTLRGIYGYTF. CDR3 nucleotide sequence: TGTGCCAGCACTTTGAGGGGGATCTATGGCTACACCTTC.

V is TRBV5-4 and J is TRBJ2-5, with D possibly TRBD2 on 6 matching bases. Germline V gene lookup returns CDR1 SGHNT and CDR2 YYREEE (reference sequence). The ends were cut back, 3 bases at V and 7 bases at J, with 13 bases in the middle. The CDR3 consists of 13 residues. The DNA for the CDR3 is TGTGCCAGCAGCTCCAGTGGGGGAGGGACCCAGTACTTC. This gives the protein CASSSSGGGTQYF.

V gene TRBV7-9 combines with J gene TRBJ1-4; D not certain. The V end lost 5 bases, the J end lost 6 bases, and 16 bases lay between the germline ends. Per the germline V gene, CDR1 is SEHNR and CDR2 is FQNEAQ (reference sequence). The CDR3 is made up of 15 amino acids. The CDR3 nucleotides are TGTGCCAGCAGCGCCCCGCGGGTCGGGGATGAAAAACTGTTTTTT. As protein: CASSAPRVGDEKLFF.

The chain combines TRBV5-5 with TRBJ1-5, with D tentatively TRBD1 (6 bases). CDR3 length: 17 residues. Trimming removed 4 bases from V and 1 base from J, with 18 bases in between. Germline CDR1 is SGHKS and CDR2 is YYEKEE (reference sequence). CDR3 bases: TGTGCCAGCAGCCTAACTACACACACAGGGAGCAATCAGCCCCAGCATTTT. Amino acid sequence: CASSLTTHTGSNQPQHF.

The V call is TRBV6-4, the J call TRBJ1-1, with D unresolved. Trimming pared 8 bases from V and 1 base from J, leaving 11 bases between. The CDR3 extends over 13 amino acids. CDR1 is MRHNA and CDR2 is SNTAGT in the germline V gene. DNA of the CDR3: TGTGCCAGCTCAGTACGGAGGAACACTGAAGCTTTCTTT. This translates into CASSVRRNTEAFF.

The rearrangement links TRBV27 to TRBJ2-2; TRBD1 agrees at 9 bases. The V and J ends lost 6 bases and 1 base, in that order; junction bases with no gene match: 6. Looked up from germline, CDR1 is MNHEY and CDR2 is SMNVEV (reference sequence). The length of the CDR3 is 16 residues. CDR3 sequence reads: CASRGTGNMNTGELFF. The CDR3 DNA reads as TGTGCCAGCAGGGGGACAGGGAATATGAACACCGGGGAGCTGTTTTTT.

The V call is TRBV2, the J call TRBJ2-7; D is unresolved. The CDR3 is 11 amino acids. Trimming took off 3 bases at V and 4 bases at J, with 4 bases between the two ends. CDR1 is SNHLY, CDR2 FYNNEI, per germline. Here the CDR3 DNA reads TGTGCCAGCAGTGAGGGGTACGAGCAGTACTTC. Translation gives CASSEGYEQYF.

V is TRBV4-2 and J is TRBJ2-2, with D unresolved. Germline loops: CDR1 LGHNA, CDR2 YNFKEQ. CDR3 length: 15 amino acids. V was shortened by 0 bases and J by 8 bases, with 13 bases between the two germline ends. The CDR3 reads CASSQDLGAWGELFF. The CDR3 DNA is TGTGCCAGCAGCCAAGACCTAGGAGCCTGGGGGGAGCTGTTTTTT.

This chain uses TRBV11-2 with TRBJ2-2; D is unresolved. V lost 3 bases to trimming and J lost 6 bases, with 5 bases between them. CDR1 SGHAT and CDR2 FQNNGV come from the germline V gene. The CDR3 length is 12 residues. The CDR3 DNA is TGTGCCAGCAGCTTGGGTCCCGGGGAGCTGTTTTTT. It specifies CASSLGPGELFF.

The rearrangement joins TRBV7-2 to TRBJ1-2, with D tentatively TRBD1 (6 bases). Germline CDR1 and CDR2: SGHTA and FQGNSA. Trimming took off 5 bases at V and 1 base at J, with 8 bases between the two ends. CDR3 length equals 13 residues. CDR3 in DNA: TGTGCCAGCAGCCCACAGGGTAACTATGGCTACACCTTC. Amino acids: CASSPQGNYGYTF. Together with reference TRBV7-2 and TRBJ1-2, the CDR3 gives the full variable domain: GAGVSQSPSNKVTEKGKDVELRCDPISGHTALYWYRQSLGQGLEFLIYFQGNSAPDKSGLPSDRFSAERTGGSVSTLTIQRTQQEDSAVYLCASSPQGNYGYTFGSGTRLTVV.

This chain links TRBV23-1 with TRBJ2-2; 9 positions agree with TRBD1. TRBV23-1 is labeled an ORF, and its function is uncertain. The CDR3 runs to 13 residues. V lost 6 bases and J lost 4; bases outside the gene matches: 0. The CDR3 loop reads CASRTGGTGELFF. The CDR3 DNA reads TGCGCCAGCAGGACAGGGGGCACCGGGGAGCTGTTTTTT.

The chain joins TRBV28 to TRBJ2-7; 10 bases agree with TRBD1. CDR1 MDHEN and CDR2 SYDVKM come from the germline V gene. CDR3 length: 16 amino acids. Trimming cost V 8 bases and J 1 base; bases outside gene matches: 11. In DNA form, the CDR3 reads TGTGCCAGCCTACCCCTTTGGGACAGGGGTTCCTACGAGCAGTACTTC. Its protein product is CASLPLWDRGSYEQYF.

This chain joins TRBV5-8 and TRBJ1-2; D not resolved. Germline V gene data show CDR1 as SGHTS and CDR2 as YDEGEE. V lost 2 bases, J lost 4 bases, and 9 bases lay in between. The CDR3 totals 13 residues. Written as DNA, the CDR3 is TGTGCCAGCAGCTTTTTCAACTCCTATGGCTACACCTTC. It specifies CASSFFNSYGYTF.

The V and J genes are TRBV18 and TRBJ2-7, with D possibly TRBD1 on 5 matching bases. Germline V gene data show CDR1 as KGHSH and CDR2 as LQKENI. The CDR3 contains 14 residues. The V and J ends lost 4 bases and 6 bases respectively, with 16 bases between them. The CDR3 DNA reads TGTGCCAGCTCACAGGGGTTTGCCGCTGGCGAGCAGTACTTC. Translation: CASSQGFAAGEQYF. Supplemented by reference TRBV18 and TRBJ2-7, the full variable domain reads NAGVMQNPRHLVRRRGQEARLRCSPMKGHSHVYWYRQLPEEGLKFMVYLQKENIIDESGMPKERFSAEFPKEGPSILRIQQVVRGDSAAYFCASSQGFAAGEQYFGPGTRLTVT.

This sequence joins TRBV27 and TRBJ2-5; D unresolved. This CDR3 is 16 amino acids long. Germline values: CDR1 MNHEY, CDR2 SMNVEV (reference sequence). The V gene lost 9 bases and the J gene lost 7 bases, with 27 bases spanning the gap. The CDR3 DNA sequence: TGTGCCAGTCGGGCTACACGACACCCGACGTTCGGGACCCAGTACTTC. Translating it yields CASRATRHPTFGTQYF.

The chain is built from TRBV30 and TRBJ1-3; a possible D gene is TRBD1 (6 bases). Trimming cost V 3 bases and J 3 bases, with 9 bases left between them. Germline V gives CDR1 GTSNPN, CDR2 SVGIG (reference sequence). The CDR3 totals 13 residues. The chain's CDR3 is CAWSAGDGNTIYF. For the CDR3, the DNA is TGTGCCTGGAGCGCAGGGGATGGAAACACCATATATTTT.

This clone has just one count. The CDR3, as DNA: TGTGCCAGCAGTTTTGTATTTCGGGAGGGGGCGTATTTTGGGGCTAATGAAAAACTGTTTTTT. Residues: CASSFVFREGAYFGANEKLFF. V is TRBV28 and J is TRBJ1-4, with TRBD1 identical over 7 bases. The ends lost 3 bases at V and 3 bases at J; junction bases unmatched: 22. This CDR3 region has 21 residues. The germline V gene has CDR1 MDHEN and CDR2 SYDVKM.

The chain employs TRBV5-8 and TRBJ2-3; 10 positions match TRBD1. The CDR3 covers 15 residues. The germline gives CDR1 SGHTS, CDR2 YDEGEE. The J segment lost 4 bases and the V segment lost 0 bases, leaving 2 bases of the junction unmatched. The CDR3 coding sequence is TGTGCCAGCAGCTTGGGGGACAGGGGCCCAGATACGCAGTATTTT. Encoded protein: CASSLGDRGPDTQYF.

V and J are TRBV7-2 and TRBJ2-1; 10 bases align to TRBD2. The junction had 3 bases not matched to a gene; V was cut back by 5 bases and J by 2 bases. Germline V gene data show CDR1 as SGHTA and CDR2 as FQGNSA. The CDR3 spans 15 residues. CDR3 nucleotides: TGTGCCAGCAGCCCCGGACTAGCGGCCTACAATGAGCAGTTCTTC. Translation gives CASSPGLAAYNEQFF.

This chain connects TRBV2 to TRBJ2-5; 9 nucleotides match TRBD2. This CDR3 contains 16 residues. V dropped 1 base and J dropped 5; count of bases not matched to a gene: 8. CDR1 is SNHLY and CDR2 is FYNNEI in the germline V gene. The CDR3 coding sequence is TGTGCCAGCAGTGAAGGAGTCGCGGGGGGGGTGGAGACCCAGTACTTC. This encodes CASSEGVAGGVETQYF. The full variable domain, with the rest looked up from reference TRBV2 and TRBJ2-5, is EPEVTQTPSHQVTQMGQEVILRCVPISNHLYFYWYRQILGQKVEFLVSFYNNEISEKSEIFDDQFSVERPDGSNFTLKIRSTKLEDSAMYFCASSEGVAGGVETQYFGPGTRLLVL.

This clone was picked up one time. The CDR3 DNA reads TGTGCCAGCAGGGAAGCAGGAGGAGGGGAAAAACTGTTTTTT. Its translation is CASREAGGGEKLFF. The rearrangement joins TRBV5-5 to TRBJ1-4; D uncertain. Trimming cost V 5 bases and J 8 bases, with 16 bases left between them. Germline V gives CDR1 SGHKS, CDR2 YYEKEE (reference sequence). The CDR3 has 14 residues.

The chain has TRBV6-6 and TRBJ1-6; D remains ambiguous. Trimming pared 4 bases from V and 8 bases from J, leaving 12 bases between. This CDR3 contains 14 residues. Germline V lookup: CDR1 MNHNY, CDR2 SVGAGI (reference sequence). The CDR3 region has the DNA TGTGCCAGCAGTTCCGCCGGGTCTGATTCACCCCTCCACTTT. Translation gives CASSSAGSDSPLHF.